These 32 T cell receptor beta chains were sequenced from one sample in a study of T cells in Graves' hyperthyroidism and ophthalmopathy. The TCR beta CDR3 regions underwent amplification using RNA transcripts as the source. The HTBI primer set drove a first-round RT-PCR of the TCR CDR3. TCRdb passed the multiplex PCR reads through MiXCR, listing each CDR3 protein once. Of hundreds of thousands of distinct CDR3 sequences in the sample, approximately 40% were seen once. The sequenced sample consisted of blood. Source of these receptors: a man aged 18 to 30 with Graves' hyperthyroidism.

A few counts support this clonotype. In DNA form, the CDR3 reads TGTGCCAGTAGGCAGGCGTATGGCTACACCTTC. Translation: CASRQAYGYTF. This chain connects TRBV12-3 or TRBV12-4 to TRBJ1-2; D gene unclear. The CDR3 has 11 residues. Trimming removed 9 bases from V and 5 bases from J, with 10 bases in between.

The V and J genes are TRBV24-1 and TRBJ2-2, with D unresolved. There are 15 residues in the CDR3. Trimming pared 3 bases from V and 3 bases from J, leaving 10 bases between. Germline V gene data show CDR1 as KGHDR and CDR2 as SFDVKD. The CDR3 DNA reads as TGTGCCACCAGTGATCCCCGACTCGACACCGGGGAGCTGTTTTTT. It codes for CATSDPRLDTGELFF.

The chain joins TRBV25-1 to TRBJ1-1; 10 bases are a match to TRBD1. Trimming took 8 bases from V and 2 from J; bases not matched to a gene: 17. Germline-derived CDR1 and CDR2 are MGHDK and SYGVNS. The CDR3 consists of 18 residues. The CDR3 DNA sequence: TGTGCCAGCTCACCACTGGCCGGGACAGGGGCGGGTAACACTGAAGCTTTCTTT. It specifies CASSPLAGTGAGNTEAFF.

The gene calls are TRBV20-1 and TRBJ2-2; no clear D gene. The CDR3 runs to 14 residues. The V end lost 4 bases, the J end lost 5 bases, and 14 bases lay between the germline ends. The germline V gene encodes CDR1 DFQATT and CDR2 SNEGSKA (reference sequence). The CDR3 coding sequence is TGCAGTGCTACTGGACGGACGATTACCGGGGAGCTGTTTTTT. Residues: CSATGRTITGELFF.

This clonotype is a singleton in its sample. As the CDR3 is not closed by the conserved phenylalanine or tryptophan, this likely results from a read error. It is unclear where the CDR3 begins or ends on the DNA, so no DNA is shown, and the CDR3 is as TCRdb lists it. The chain employs TRBV29-1 and TRBJ1-4; the table's D call TRBD1 went unverified against the DNA. With termini counted, the CDR3 has 8 amino acids. Germline assignment: CDR1 SQVTM and CDR2 ANQGSEA. CDR3 sequence: CSVRKGEY.

A few counts support this clonotype. DNA for the CDR3: TGCAGTGCCGCCATAGCACTAAGCTCCTACGAGCAGTACTTC. Protein product: CSAAIALSSYEQYF. J is TRBJ2-7 and V is TRBV20-1; D gene ambiguous. Deletions cut 6 bases from V and 0 bases from J, with 15 bases between. CDR1 is DFQATT, CDR2 SNEGSKA, per germline (reference sequence). The CDR3 is 14 amino acids.

This clonotype came up many times. This chain connects TRBV14 to TRBJ2-5; TRBD1 aligns across 8 bases. From germline, CDR1 is SGHDN and CDR2 FVKESK. This CDR3 has 15 amino acids. Trimming took 3 bases from V and 1 from J; bases not matched to a gene: 4. CDR3 protein: CASSHRDRLQETQYF. The DNA of the CDR3 is TGTGCCAGCAGCCATCGGGACAGGCTCCAAGAGACCCAGTACTTC.

This clonotype showed up just a few times. This chain joins TRBV9 and TRBJ1-4; tentative D call: TRBD1 (5 bases). Germline V gene data show CDR1 as SGDLS and CDR2 as YYNGEE. Trimming cost V 2 bases and J 4 bases, with 12 bases left between them. The CDR3 runs to 15 residues. The CDR3 DNA is TGTGCCAGCAGCGTCTCCCAGGGTTTTAATGAAAAACTGTTTTTT. Translation: CASSVSQGFNEKLFF.

This chain connects TRBV7-9 to TRBJ2-5, with D tentatively TRBD2 (7 bases). CDR1 SEHNR and CDR2 FQNEAQ come from the germline V gene (reference sequence). The CDR3 contains 14 residues. Trimming cost V 2 bases and J 5 bases, with 12 bases left between them. Here the CDR3 reads CASSLNEGGETQYF. CDR3 DNA: TGTGCCAGCAGCTTAAATGAGGGGGGGGAGACCCAGTACTTC.

CDR3 loop: CASSLQGRLGSNQPQHF. The CDR3 bases are TGTGCCAGCAGCTTACAGGGGAGGTTGGGTAGCAATCAGCCCCAGCATTTT. The rearrangement joins TRBV7-9 to TRBJ1-5, with D perhaps matching TRBD1 (6 bases). The germline gives CDR1 SEHNR, CDR2 FQNEAQ (reference sequence). V was trimmed by 2 bases and J by 0 bases, leaving 14 bases between them. The CDR3 sequence is 17 residues long.

This clonotype was counted at least ten times. The chain employs TRBV25-1 and TRBJ2-2; D gene uncertain. Per the germline V gene, CDR1 is MGHDK and CDR2 is SYGVNS. The CDR3 is 16 residues long. V lost 1 base, J lost 4 bases, and 13 bases lay in between. As DNA, the CDR3 is TGTGCCAGCAGTGAATGGGCAGTTCGGAGCACCGGGGAGCTGTTTTTT. Amino acids: CASSEWAVRSTGELFF.

Comments on this clonotype: The junction does not match germline at one end; this may be a read error. The chain employs TRBV15 and TRBJ1-3, with a weak D call TRBD1 (5 bases). The CDR3 covers 15 residues. Germline CDR1 LNHNV, CDR2 YYDKDF (reference sequence). CDR3 sequence: CASSSGGGSGNTIYF. In DNA, the CDR3 is TGTGCCAGCAGCTCGGGGGGAGGCTCTGGAAACACCATATATTTT.

The rearrangement links TRBV7-3 to TRBJ2-7; the match to TRBD1 covers 7 bases. Germline CDR1 is SGHTA and CDR2 is FQGTGA. This CDR3 has 16 amino acids. V dropped 5 bases and J dropped 2; count of bases not matched to a gene: 12. CDR3 amino acids: CASSPRQGPGAYEQYF. The CDR3 region has the DNA TGTGCCAGCAGCCCAAGACAGGGCCCCGGGGCCTACGAGCAGTACTTC. Supplemented by reference TRBV7-3 and TRBJ2-7, the full variable domain reads GAGVSQTPSNKVTEKGKYVELRCDPISGHTALYWYRQSLGQGPEFLIYFQGTGAADDSGLPNDRFFAVRPEGSVSTLKIQRTERGDSAVYLCASSPRQGPGAYEQYFGPGTRLTVT.

This clonotype was counted between two and nine times. This chain links TRBV9 with TRBJ2-7; tentative D call: TRBD1 (6 bases). The CDR3 sequence is 10 residues long. Trimming took 7 bases from V and 5 from J, leaving 7 bases between them. Germline values: CDR1 SGDLS, CDR2 YYNGEE. The CDR3 DNA reads as TGTGCCAGCGGGGGCCACGAGCAGTACTTC. It is translated as CASGGHEQYF.

This sequence joins TRBV11-2 and TRBJ2-2; perhaps D is TRBD1 or TRBD2 (5 bases each). Germline V CDR1 and CDR2: SGHAT, FQNNGV. The length of the CDR3 is 16 residues. V lost 0 bases, J lost 3 bases, and 11 bases lay in between. In DNA, the CDR3 is TGTGCCAGCAGCTTAGAGTGGCAGGGAGACACCGGGGAGCTGTTTTTT. Residues: CASSLEWQGDTGELFF.

This chain connects TRBV2 to TRBJ1-6; D perhaps matches TRBD1 (6 bases). Trimming shortened V by 7 bases and J by 13 bases, and 17 bases separated the two germline ends. CDR1 SNHLY and CDR2 FYNNEI come from the germline V gene. The CDR3 spans 13 residues. The CDR3 region is CASKGVGDQPLHF. CDR3 DNA sequence: TGTGCCAGCAAGGGGGTAGGTGATCAGCCCCTCCACTTT.

The chain joins TRBV29-1 to TRBJ2-7, with TRBD2 identical over 9 bases. Germline CDR1 and CDR2: SQVTM and ANQGSEA. The CDR3 loop spans 13 amino acids. Germline trimming cut 8 bases from V and 4 bases from J; bases unmatched to any gene: 9. The DNA of the CDR3 is TGCAGCTTGGAGCTAGCGGGAATGTACGAGCAGTACTTC. Amino acids: CSLELAGMYEQYF.

The V gene is TRBV9, the J gene TRBJ2-7; D call uncertain. This CDR3 is 13 amino acids long. V lost 1 base, J lost 6 bases, and 11 bases lay in between. Germline V gene sequence: CDR1 SGDLS, CDR2 YYNGEE. Here the CDR3 reads CASSVSPLGEQYF. CDR3 DNA sequence: TGTGCCAGCAGCGTATCCCCTCTTGGCGAGCAGTACTTC.

This clonotype was observed at least ten times. The chain employs TRBV10-3 and TRBJ2-7; 8 bases agree with TRBD2. CDR3 length: 16 amino acids. Germline CDR1 reads ENHRY; CDR2 reads SYGVKD. The V and J ends lost 0 bases and 3 bases, in that order; junction bases with no gene match: 7. CDR3 amino acids: CAISESISGNGYEQYF. CDR3 sequence (DNA): TGTGCCATCAGTGAGTCGATTAGCGGGAACGGCTACGAGCAGTACTTC.

The rearrangement uses TRBV5-6 and TRBJ1-1; 7 bases match TRBD1. The CDR3 consists of 14 residues. Germline-derived CDR1 and CDR2 are SGHDT and YYEEEE. V gave up 0 bases and J gave up 5 bases; unmatched junction bases: 4. CDR3 nucleotide sequence: TGTGCCAGCAGCTTGGAAGCCAGGGGGACTGAAGCTTTCTTT. This codes for CASSLEARGTEAFF.

The chain joins TRBV7-2 to TRBJ1-2, with a possible D match to TRBD1 (5 bases). The CDR3 has 14 residues. Germline CDR1 reads SGHTA; CDR2 reads FQGNSA. V lost 1 base to trimming and J lost 8 bases, with 14 bases between them. In DNA form, the CDR3 reads TGTGCCAGCAGCTTAGACAGGCGCTTAGGAGGCTACACCTTC. Amino acid sequence: CASSLDRRLGGYTF.

Comment on this clonotype: This may come from a read error, since a much larger clone is one base off. Here the CDR3 DNA reads TGTGCCAGCAGCTTAACGGGCAGCGGAGGTTCTGAGACCCAGTACTTC. Amino acids: CASSLTGSGGSETQYF. V and J are TRBV7-9 and TRBJ2-5; possibly TRBD2 for D (5 bases). The CDR3 sequence is 16 residues long. Trimming cost V 2 bases and J 5 bases, with 18 bases left between them. The germline gives CDR1 SEHNR, CDR2 FQNEAQ (reference sequence).

Comments on this clonotype: Sequence at one end of the junction differs from germline and may be a read error. The CDR3 region is CASSSGLASTEAFF. The CDR3 bases are TGCGCCAGCAGCTCAGGACTAGCTTCCACTGAAGCTTTCTTT. This chain links TRBV7-9 with TRBJ1-1; D not certain. Germline assignment: CDR1 SEHNR and CDR2 FQNEAQ (reference sequence). This CDR3 region has 14 residues.

Notes on this clonotype: A single base separates this from a much larger clone, so it may be a read error. The chain combines TRBV11-2 with TRBJ1-3; D is ambiguous. CDR3 length equals 14 residues. Germline V lookup: CDR1 SGHAT, CDR2 FQNNGV. With 6 bases removed from V and 4 bases from J, the gap between germline ends came to 13 bases. The CDR3 nucleotides are TGTGCCAGCAGGGAAAAGGACCTAGGAAACACCATATATTTT. Translated, it gives CASREKDLGNTIYF.

This clonotype was seen at least ten times. The germline gene is not matched at one end of the junction; a read error may be the cause. The chain is built from TRBV5-1 and TRBJ2-7; D uncertain. Per the germline V gene, CDR1 is SGHRS and CDR2 is YFSETQ. The length of the CDR3 is 13 residues. In DNA form, the CDR3 reads TGTGCCAGTAGCCTCGGAGAGGACTACGAGCAGTACTTC. This gives the protein CASSLGEDYEQYF.

This clonotype showed up many times. The chain has TRBV29-1 and TRBJ2-7; a possible D gene is TRBD1 (6 bases). Trimming pared 0 bases from V and 7 bases from J, leaving 19 bases between. Germline loops: CDR1 SQVTM, CDR2 ANQGSEA. The CDR3 runs to 15 residues. In DNA form, the CDR3 reads TGCAGCGTTGAAGAACCTCCAGGGGCCTCTCGGGAGCAGTACTTC. Translation gives CSVEEPPGASREQYF.

Only a few counts were recorded for this clonotype. The V gene is TRBV7-2, the J gene TRBJ1-3; D not resolved. V shed 2 bases and J shed 4 bases, with 6 bases lying between them. Germline CDR1 is SGHTA and CDR2 is FQGNSA. This CDR3 has 13 residues. The CDR3 reads CASSLSWGNTIYF. As DNA, the CDR3 is TGTGCCAGCAGCTTATCTTGGGGAAACACCATATATTTT. The full variable domain, rest sourced from reference TRBV7-2 and TRBJ1-3, is GAGVSQSPSNKVTEKGKDVELRCDPISGHTALYWYRQSLGQGLEFLIYFQGNSAPDKSGLPSDRFSAERTGGSVSTLTIQRTQQEDSAVYLCASSLSWGNTIYFGEGSWLTVV.

As regards this clonotype: This clone may be a read error of a much larger clone one base away. The V gene is TRBV29-1, the J gene TRBJ2-7; a weak D match, TRBD2 (6 bases). The CDR3 has 14 residues. Germline lookup yields CDR1 SQVTM and CDR2 ANQGSEA. The chain's CDR3 is CGVAFGGGSYEQYF. CDR3 coding DNA: TGCGGCGTTGCCTTCGGGGGAGGCTCCTACGAGCAGTACTTC.

This clonotype has just a few counts. Written as DNA, the CDR3 is TGCAGTGCTAGACCGTTACTTTCCTACGAGCAGTACTTC. Encoded protein: CSARPLLSYEQYF. This sequence joins TRBV20-1 and TRBJ2-7, with no clear D. V lost 2 bases to trimming and J lost 1 base, with 9 bases between them. From germline, CDR1 is DFQATT and CDR2 SNEGSKA (reference sequence). The CDR3 is 13 amino acids.

The chain is built from TRBV5-1 and TRBJ2-7; D tentatively reads TRBD1 or TRBD2 (5 bases each). The CDR3 has 13 residues. Per germline, CDR1 SGHRS and CDR2 YFSETQ. Trimming left V 4 bases short and J 5 bases short, with 13 bases between. The CDR3 loop is CASSLRVSDEQYF. The CDR3 DNA reads TGCGCCAGCAGCCTCAGGGTTAGCGACGAGCAGTACTTC.

V is TRBV7-9 and J is TRBJ2-7; 9 bases map to TRBD2. The CDR3 spans 17 residues. Unmatched junction bases numbered 10, after V lost 4 bases and J lost 0 bases. Germline V gene lookup returns CDR1 SEHNR and CDR2 FQNEAQ (reference sequence). The CDR3 loop is CASSSPDQTSGSYEQYF. CDR3 DNA: TGTGCCAGCAGCTCCCCGGACCAGACTAGCGGCTCCTACGAGCAGTACTTC.

This sequence joins TRBV7-8 and TRBJ2-7, with D uncertain. The germline V gene encodes CDR1 SGHVS and CDR2 FQNEAQ. Trimming pared 5 bases from V and 12 bases from J, leaving 14 bases between. The CDR3 totals 11 residues. In DNA form, the CDR3 reads TGTGCCAGCAGCCCGCCGACCGGGCTGTACTTC. It codes for CASSPPTGLYF.